Here is one T cell receptor (beta chain) with its context. The germline V and J ends were trimmed by 0 bases and 7 bases, with 19 bases remaining between them. This CDR3 comprises 16 residues. Germline CDR1 is MNHEY and CDR2 is SMNVEV (reference sequence). The data are from a study of blood T cell repertoires in COVID-19. Per the study methods: Amplification with reference gene primers provided the estimates of nucleated cell counts. TCRdb's table, derived via immunoSEQ multiplex PCR, lists solely in-frame clones and lacks some. That table gives V, J and clone size, and the DNA gave D and trimming. The sample yields 200,000 to 300,000 clones, over 75% seen once.

The sequencing sample was made of PBMCs or T cells enriched from blood (not recorded which). This receptor was taken from a man aged 40-55 years who had recovered from COVID-19. This rearrangement joins TRBV27 to TRBJ2-7, with D perhaps TRBD1 (6 bases). CDR3 DNA: TGTGCCAGCAGTTTATCGGGGGCTATTGGTCCGAGGGAGCAGTACTTC. This sequence encodes CASSLSGAIGPREQYF.